This entry describes one T cell receptor (beta chain). This clonotype was recorded many times. The specificity of this receptor is unknown. Base qualities are missing; no much larger clone stands one base away. These data are taken from a study of response to subunit inactivated influenza vaccine (dated by TCRdb to 2017 to 2018). Background on the whole study: Deep quantitative T cell receptor repertoire profiling was used in the study to track responses to a trivalent subunit inactivated influenza vaccine. The study at large found these results: The authors suggested that each seasonal influenza vaccination may recruit only a limited number of new T cells.

Receptor amplification or capture employed RT-PCR. Sequencing instrument: Illumina HiSeq 2500. TCRdb took the public reads, trimmed them with fastp at Q25, ran MiXCR for clone calling and kept in-frame beta chains. Rows matching on CDR3 protein sequence are summarized as one entry with the most common DNA and genes. This sample has hundreds of thousands of distinct CDR3 sequences in its table, and roughly 12% of those were observed once. The top ten clonotypes cover approximately 11% of the sample. CDR1 and CDR2, per the germline V gene, are MDHEN and SYDVKM. V is trimmed back by 5 bases and J by 6 bases, and the junction contains 0 bases that no gene match accounts for. The CDR3 covers 12 residues, taking in both the cysteine and the phenylalanine. CDR3 DNA is the only sequence kept; it has 36 bases, read in frame from the first base. These sequences were also reported in another study, on T cells expressing NK-cell markers. Drawing on the second study: The TCR beta cDNA libraries were made using 5'RACE template switching, a step that added both a universal primer site and unique molecular identifiers. TCR beta-chain repertoires were profiled in sorted CD3+CD56+NKG2C+, CD3+CD56+NKG2C- and CD3+CD56-NKG2C+ T-cell subsets from about 8 donors. Seven of the eight sequenced donors were HCMV-seropositive and one was HCMV-seronegative. In several experiments an anti-gammadeltaTCR antibody was added to restrict sorting to alphabetaTCR-expressing T cells. In a handful of donors, the dominant CD3+CD56+NKG2C+ clonotypes were found to rank among the top 10 CD8+ clonotypes and to make up roughly 1.0-7.5% of CD8+ T cells. Those dominant clonotypes were again the most abundant among CD3+CD56-NKG2C+ cells in several donors, at about 25-60.1%. Whether the expanded NKG2C-expressing T cell clones were specific for HCMV antigens remained unclear. Randomly selected healthy volunteers, three men and five women, were used as the eight sequenced donors. A commercial ELISA kit detecting HCMV-specific IgG in serum was used to determine HCMV serostatus. Peripheral blood mononuclear cells were isolated from blood by Ficoll density gradient centrifugation. For 5 or 6 donors, unsorted PBMC were also used to sequence bulk peripheral blood T-cell repertoires. cDNA synthesis was primed from the TCR beta constant segment, followed by two successive PCR amplification steps. Illumina HiSeq 2000/2500, MiSeq or NextSeq was used to sequence libraries as 2 x 150 bp reads. Reads were demultiplexed and grouped by UMI with MIGEC, and clonotypes were assembled and quantified with MiTCR. Only TCR cDNA sequences supported by at least two reads were kept to exclude erroneous sequences. The tcR package was used for downstream repertoire analysis, with clonotypes matched between fractions based on CDR3 nucleotide sequence plus V segment. VDJmatch was used to annotate antigen specificity against VDJdb, with one amino acid substitution in CDR3 permitted.

This sequence originates from a man between 50 and 59 years old who received an inactivated influenza vaccine. Donor details come from another sample of the same person, matched by shared clones. This receptor chain uses TRBV28 and TRBJ2-2; 7 junctional bases match TRBD1. This sample comprised PBMCs from blood, obtained on the day of vaccination. DNA sequence: TGTGCCAGCAGTGGACAGGCCGGGGAGCTGTTTTTT. It translates as CASSGQAGELFF.